This T cell receptor beta chain was recorded in a study of identical twins (dated by TCRdb to 2015 to 2016). Regarding the research as a whole: To test whether fetal clonotypes persist, this study deep-sequenced TCR alpha and beta repertoires from monozygotic twins, from unrelated adults of various ages, and from cord blood. To rule out contamination, the twin experiments were replicated at different times with different library preparation protocols.

Every donor in the study was a healthy Caucasian. As regards this clonotype: Its antigen specificity is not known. Per-base quality was not reported, and no clone a single base away is much larger than it.

Study-wide conclusions, independent of this receptor: Conclusions relied on cross-sectional statistical analysis, since the same donors could not be followed over many years. In beta out-of-frame sequences, excess twin sharing was weaker, because having fewer shared sequences lowered the signal-to-noise ratio. Abundant cord blood beta clonotypes had fewer insertions, young adult naive repertoires showed a similar but weaker trend, and memory repertoires showed no such trend. Zero-insertion analyses could be partly confounded by invariant T cells such as MAIT and iNKT, although diverse VJ usage argued against such confounding for most clonotypes. Compared with coincidental sharing between unrelated individuals, an excess of low generation-probability sequences was observed among out-of-frame TCR alpha sequences shared between twins. In monozygotic twins, recombination models systematically underestimated out-of-frame TCR alpha sharing, but the models matched the sharing seen between unrelated individuals.

Here V drops 3 bases and J drops 0 bases, and the junction holds 8 bases not matched to any gene. CDR1 is given as DFQATT and CDR2 as SNEGSKA, both from the germline V gene (reference sequence). From cysteine to phenylalanine, the CDR3 is 17 amino acids long. CDR3 DNA is the only sequence kept; it has 51 bases, read in frame from the first base. Receptor libraries were prepared by 5' RACE. TCRdb names Illumina HiSeq 2000 as the instrument used. Template switching added a universal primer binding site, and the final cDNA carried a unique molecular identifier that allowed TCR cDNA molecules to be counted accurately. First-strand cDNA for TCR alpha and beta chains was synthesized from specific primers in the conserved constant-segment region. To control for contamination, every cDNA library was double barcoded, receiving both a SMART-Mk sample barcode and Illumina barcodes. TruSeq adapter sequences, together with Illumina sample barcodes, were added in two successive PCR steps. Sequencing of the TCR alpha and beta cDNA libraries was done on the Illumina HiSeq platform using custom primers. The original methods were these. Raw reads were processed with MiGEC to extract unique molecular identifiers, and MiXCR was used to determine CDR3 positions. Recombination models were inferred per individual with the repgenHMM and IGoR tools using an EM algorithm. The analysis of shared clonotypes was done with the tcR package in R, with sharing normalized by the product of cloneset sizes. To study raw recombination without the effects of thymic and clonal selection, out-of-frame nonproductive sequences were analyzed. TCRdb passed the public sequencing reads through fastp at Q25 and MiXCR, retaining productive beta sequences. CDR3 protein duplicates are merged, each entry listing the most common genes and DNA. TCRdb's processing, not the authors', yielded these V and J calls. The sample includes 1.5 million to 2 million distinct CDR3 sequences, with 25% to 35% observed a single time. Jointly, the top ten make up under 0.35% of the sample.

Sample: cord blood. The rearranged segments are TRBV20-1 and TRBJ2-1, with TRBD2 matching 10 junction bases. The origin of this receptor is a newborn girl in good health. The DNA is TGCAGTGCTAGCGTAGCGGGAGGCCCTAGCTCCTACAATGAGCAGTTCTTC. Protein translation: CSASVAGGPSSYNEQFF.